This T cell receptor beta chain derives from a study of blood T cell repertoires in COVID-19. Study context: From the United States, Italy and Spain came samples of acute and convalescent COVID-19.

The germline gives CDR1 MNHEY, CDR2 SMNVEV (reference sequence). This CDR3 region has 13 residues. Trimming stripped 3 bases from V and 3 bases from J, with 9 bases between. The authors' processing: Estimation of nucleated cell counts was performed using reference gene primer amplification. Assay used: immunoSEQ multiplex PCR; TCRdb lists only in-frame clones, some missing. V, J and clone size derive from that table, while D and trimming were established from the DNA sequence. The sample lists 400,000 to 550,000 clones, 70% to 90% occurring once. The study assigned cohorts using participant-reported clinical history.

This sequence was found in a woman between 18 and 30 years old with acute COVID-19. This chain connects TRBV27 to TRBJ2-7, with D unclear. Source material: PBMCs or T cells enriched from blood (not recorded which). The CDR3 loop is CASSFEKSYEQYF. The DNA of the CDR3 is TGTGCCAGCAGTTTTGAGAAGAGCTACGAGCAGTACTTC.